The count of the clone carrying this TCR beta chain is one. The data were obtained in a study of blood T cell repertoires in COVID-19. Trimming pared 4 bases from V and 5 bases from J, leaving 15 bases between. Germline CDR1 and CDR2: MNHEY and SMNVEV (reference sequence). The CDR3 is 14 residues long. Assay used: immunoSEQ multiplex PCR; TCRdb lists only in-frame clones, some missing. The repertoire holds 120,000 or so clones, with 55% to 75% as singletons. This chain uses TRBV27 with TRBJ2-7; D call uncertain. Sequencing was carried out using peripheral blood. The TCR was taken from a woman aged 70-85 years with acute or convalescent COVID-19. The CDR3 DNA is TGTGCCAGCAGTTCAAACGGGTTCCGGAACGAGCAGTACTTC. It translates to CASSSNGFRNEQYF.